The T cell receptor beta chain described here comes from a study of T-cell reconstitution after alpha-beta-depleted transplantation in children. A TCRbeta library incorporating unique molecular identifiers was prepared. Each CDR3 protein is one row after TCRdb ran MiXCR on the PCR reads. This table has under 850,000 distinct CDR3 sequences, around 12% appearing once. This clonotype appeared a few times. Its antigen is as yet unknown. General study points: After one year, T-cell counts and TCRbeta diversity mostly came from new T cells. Where alpha-beta T cells came from about two months after transplant was reportedly several hundred expanded graft clones. Some patients' high day-60 TCRbeta diversity was attributed to recipient cells surviving conditioning.

CDR1 and CDR2 from the germline V gene are SGHRS and YFSETQ. V shed 3 bases, J shed 7 bases, and the junction held 6 bases outside the gene matches. CDR3 length: 14 amino acids. The sample was PBMCs, taken before TCRalphabeta/CD19-depleted stem cell transplant. The chain combines TRBV5-1 with TRBJ2-2, with 7 positions matching TRBD2. This sequence was found in a girl aged 2 to 9 with congenital amegakaryocytic thrombocytopenia, due to receive a stem cell transplant. The CDR3 region has the DNA TGCGCCAGCAGCTCGGGGTCTAGCGGCGGGGAGCTGTTTTTT. It specifies CASSSGSSGGELFF.